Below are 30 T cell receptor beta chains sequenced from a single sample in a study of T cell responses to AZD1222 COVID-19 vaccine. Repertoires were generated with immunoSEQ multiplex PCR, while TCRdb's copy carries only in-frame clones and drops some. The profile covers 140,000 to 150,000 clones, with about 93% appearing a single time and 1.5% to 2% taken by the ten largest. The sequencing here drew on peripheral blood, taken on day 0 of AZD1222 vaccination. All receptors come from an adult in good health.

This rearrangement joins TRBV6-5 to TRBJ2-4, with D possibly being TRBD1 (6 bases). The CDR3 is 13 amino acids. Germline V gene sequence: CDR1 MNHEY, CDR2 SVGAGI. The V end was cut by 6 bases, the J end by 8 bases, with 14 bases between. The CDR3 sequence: CASSLRGSDIQYF. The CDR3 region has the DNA TGTGCCAGCAGCCTAAGGGGGTCGGACATTCAGTACTTC.

CDR3 sequence: CASSAGLLGHMNTEAFF. The CDR3 region has the DNA TGTGCCAGCAGCGCGGGACTCTTGGGGCATATGAACACTGAAGCTTTCTTT. The chain links TRBV2 to TRBJ1-1, with D maybe TRBD1 (5 bases). Germline values: CDR1 SNHLY, CDR2 FYNNEI. This CDR3 contains 17 residues. V lost 6 bases to trimming and J lost 0 bases, with 20 bases between them.

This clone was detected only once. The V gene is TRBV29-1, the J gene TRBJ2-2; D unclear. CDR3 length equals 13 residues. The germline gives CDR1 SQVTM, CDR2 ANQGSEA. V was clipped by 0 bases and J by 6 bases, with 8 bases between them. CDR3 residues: CSVEERSAGELFF. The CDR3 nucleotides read TGCAGCGTTGAAGAGAGGAGTGCCGGGGAGCTGTTTTTT.

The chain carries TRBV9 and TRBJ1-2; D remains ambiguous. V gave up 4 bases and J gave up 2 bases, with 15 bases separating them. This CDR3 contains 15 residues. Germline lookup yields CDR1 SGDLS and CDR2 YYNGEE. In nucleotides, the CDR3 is TGTGCCAGCAGCTTCGACGGGTTACAGAACTATGGCTACACCTTC. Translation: CASSFDGLQNYGYTF.

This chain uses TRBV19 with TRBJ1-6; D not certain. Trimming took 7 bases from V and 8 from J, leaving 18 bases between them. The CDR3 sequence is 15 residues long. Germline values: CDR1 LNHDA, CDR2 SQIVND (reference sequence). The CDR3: CASKSGGMKDSPLHF. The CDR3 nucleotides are TGTGCCAGTAAAAGTGGAGGGATGAAGGATTCACCCCTCCACTTT. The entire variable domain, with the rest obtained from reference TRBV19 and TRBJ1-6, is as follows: DGGITQSPKYLFRKEGQNVTLSCEQNLNHDAMYWYRQDPGQGLRLIYYSQIVNDFQKGDIAEGYSVSREKKESFPLTVTSAQKNPTAFYLCASKSGGMKDSPLHFGNGTRLTVT.

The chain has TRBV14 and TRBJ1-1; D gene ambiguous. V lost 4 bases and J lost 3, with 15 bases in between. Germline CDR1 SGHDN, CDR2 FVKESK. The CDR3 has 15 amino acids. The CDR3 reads CASSPRPGGYTEAFF. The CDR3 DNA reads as TGTGCCAGCAGCCCCCGGCCAGGCGGATACACTGAAGCTTTCTTT.

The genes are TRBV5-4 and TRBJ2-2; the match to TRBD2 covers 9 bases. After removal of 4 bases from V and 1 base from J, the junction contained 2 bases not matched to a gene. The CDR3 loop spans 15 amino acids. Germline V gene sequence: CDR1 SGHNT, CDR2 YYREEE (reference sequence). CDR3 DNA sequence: TGTGCCAGCAGCCGTAGCGGGGGGAACACCGGGGAGCTGTTTTTT. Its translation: CASSRSGGNTGELFF.

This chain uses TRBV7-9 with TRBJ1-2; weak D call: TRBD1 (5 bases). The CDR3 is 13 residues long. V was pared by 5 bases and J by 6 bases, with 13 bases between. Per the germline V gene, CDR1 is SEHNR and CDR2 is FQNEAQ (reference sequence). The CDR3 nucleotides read TGTGCCAGCAGCCCCCTGGCGGGGGATGGCTACACCTTC. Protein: CASSPLAGDGYTF.

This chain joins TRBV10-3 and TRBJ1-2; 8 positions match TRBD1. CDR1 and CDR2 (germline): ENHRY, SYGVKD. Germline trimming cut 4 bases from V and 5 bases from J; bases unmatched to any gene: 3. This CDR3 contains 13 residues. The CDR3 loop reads CAISAGTGYGYTF. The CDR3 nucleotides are TGTGCCATCAGTGCAGGGACAGGTTATGGCTACACCTTC.

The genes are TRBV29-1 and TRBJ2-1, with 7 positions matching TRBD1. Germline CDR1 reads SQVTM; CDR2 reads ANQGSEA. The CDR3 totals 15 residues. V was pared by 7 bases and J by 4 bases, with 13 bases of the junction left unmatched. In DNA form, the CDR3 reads TGCAGCGCCCAAGGGACAGCCGAGGGATACAATGAGCAGTTCTTC. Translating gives CSAQGTAEGYNEQFF.

CDR3 DNA sequence: TGCACCAGCAGCCAAGACAGGGGTTGGGACTATGGCTACACCTTC. Its translation: CTSSQDRGWDYGYTF. V is TRBV1 and J is TRBJ1-2; the D call in the table, TRBD1, was not verified against the DNA. TRBV1 is reported as a pseudogene. CDR3 length: 15 residues.

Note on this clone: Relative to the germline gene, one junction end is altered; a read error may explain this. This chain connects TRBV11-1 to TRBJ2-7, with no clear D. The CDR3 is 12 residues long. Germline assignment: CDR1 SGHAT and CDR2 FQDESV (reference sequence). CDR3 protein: CASSQLSSEQYF. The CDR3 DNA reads TGTGCCAGCAGCCAATTGTCCTCCGAGCAGTACTTC.

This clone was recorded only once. Here the CDR3 DNA reads TGCAGCGTCTCACCTAACACTGAAGCTTTCTTT. Protein sequence: CSVSPNTEAFF. The chain uses TRBV29-1 and TRBJ1-1; no reliable D call. Germline V gene data show CDR1 as SQVTM and CDR2 as ANQGSEA. This CDR3 is 11 amino acids long. Deletions cut 6 bases from V and 2 bases from J, with 7 bases between.

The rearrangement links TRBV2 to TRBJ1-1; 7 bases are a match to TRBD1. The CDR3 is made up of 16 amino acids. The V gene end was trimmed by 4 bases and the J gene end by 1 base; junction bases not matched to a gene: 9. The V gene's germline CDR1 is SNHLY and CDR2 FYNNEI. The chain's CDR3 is CASSVDRKGANTEAFF. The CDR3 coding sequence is TGTGCCAGCAGTGTGGACAGGAAGGGGGCGAACACTGAAGCTTTCTTT. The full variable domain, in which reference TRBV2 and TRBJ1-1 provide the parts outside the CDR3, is EPEVTQTPSHQVTQMGQEVILRCVPISNHLYFYWYRQILGQKVEFLVSFYNNEISEKSEIFDDQFSVERPDGSNFTLKIRSTKLEDSAMYFCASSVDRKGANTEAFFGQGTRLTVV.

CDR3 protein: CATSRDRAGGYNEQFF. The CDR3 coding sequence is TGTGCCACCAGCAGAGATAGGGCGGGGGGATACAATGAGCAGTTCTTC. The J gene is TRBJ2-1, the V gene TRBV15; 8 bases are shared with TRBD2. Germline V gene data show CDR1 as LNHNV and CDR2 as YYDKDF (reference sequence). CDR3 length: 16 residues. Trimming at V came to 0 bases and at J to 4 bases, leaving 5 bases not matched to a gene.

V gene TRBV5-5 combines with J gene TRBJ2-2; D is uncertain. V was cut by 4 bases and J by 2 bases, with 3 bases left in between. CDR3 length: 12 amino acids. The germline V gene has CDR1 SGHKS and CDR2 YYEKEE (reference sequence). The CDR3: CASSPNTGELFF. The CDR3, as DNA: TGTGCCAGCAGCCCCAACACCGGGGAGCTGTTTTTT. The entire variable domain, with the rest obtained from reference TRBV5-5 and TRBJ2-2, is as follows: DAGVTQSPTHLIKTRGQQVTLRCSPISGHKSVSWYQQVLGQGPQFIFQYYEKEERGRGNFPDRFSARQFPNYSSELNVNALLLGDSALYLCASSPNTGELFFGEGSRLTVL.

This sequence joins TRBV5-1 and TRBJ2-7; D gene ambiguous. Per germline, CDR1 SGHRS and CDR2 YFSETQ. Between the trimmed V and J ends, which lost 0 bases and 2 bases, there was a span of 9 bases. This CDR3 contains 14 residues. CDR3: CASSLEEPTYEQYF. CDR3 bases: TGCGCCAGCAGCTTGGAAGAACCAACCTACGAGCAGTACTTC. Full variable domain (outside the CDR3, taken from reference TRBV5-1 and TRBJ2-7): KAGVTQTPRYLIKTRGQQVTLSCSPISGHRSVSWYQQTPGQGLQFLFEYFSETQRNKGNFPGRFSGRQFSNSRSEMNVSTLELGDSALYLCASSLEEPTYEQYFGPGTRLTVT.

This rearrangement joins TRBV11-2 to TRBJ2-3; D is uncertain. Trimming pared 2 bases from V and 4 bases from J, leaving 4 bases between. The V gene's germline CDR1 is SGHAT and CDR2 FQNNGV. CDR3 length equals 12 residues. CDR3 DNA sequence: TGTGCCAGCAGCTTATTGTCAGATACGCAGTATTTT. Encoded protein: CASSLLSDTQYF.

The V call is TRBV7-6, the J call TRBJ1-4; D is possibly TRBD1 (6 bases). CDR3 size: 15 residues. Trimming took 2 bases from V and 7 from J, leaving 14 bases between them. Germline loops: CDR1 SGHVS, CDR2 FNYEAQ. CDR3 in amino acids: CASSLWGQGGEKLFF. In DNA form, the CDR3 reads TGTGCCAGCAGCTTATGGGGGCAGGGCGGTGAAAAACTGTTTTTT.

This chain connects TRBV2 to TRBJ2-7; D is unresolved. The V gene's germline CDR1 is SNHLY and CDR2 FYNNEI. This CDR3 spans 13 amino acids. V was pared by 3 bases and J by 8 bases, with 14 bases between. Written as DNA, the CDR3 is TGTGCCAGCAGTGACAGGTTAGCTACGAAGCAGTACTTC. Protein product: CASSDRLATKQYF.

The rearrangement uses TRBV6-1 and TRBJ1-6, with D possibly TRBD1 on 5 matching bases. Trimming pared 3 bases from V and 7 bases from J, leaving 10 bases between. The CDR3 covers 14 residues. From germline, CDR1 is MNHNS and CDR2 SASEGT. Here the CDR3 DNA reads TGTGCCAGCAGTGACAGTTGGGGCAATTCACCCCTCCACTTT. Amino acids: CASSDSWGNSPLHF.

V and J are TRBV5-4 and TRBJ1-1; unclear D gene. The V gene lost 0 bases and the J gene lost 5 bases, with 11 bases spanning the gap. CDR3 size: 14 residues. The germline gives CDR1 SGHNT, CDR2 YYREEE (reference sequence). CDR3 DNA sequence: TGTGCCAGCAGCTTGGATCAGGAGAGGACTGAAGCTTTCTTT. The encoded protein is CASSLDQERTEAFF.

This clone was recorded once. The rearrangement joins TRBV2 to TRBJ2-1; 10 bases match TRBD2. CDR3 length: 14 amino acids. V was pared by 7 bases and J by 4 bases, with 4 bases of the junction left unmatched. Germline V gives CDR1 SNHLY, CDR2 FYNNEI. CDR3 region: CASTGTSVYNEQFF. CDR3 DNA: TGTGCCAGCACCGGGACTAGCGTATACAATGAGCAGTTCTTC.

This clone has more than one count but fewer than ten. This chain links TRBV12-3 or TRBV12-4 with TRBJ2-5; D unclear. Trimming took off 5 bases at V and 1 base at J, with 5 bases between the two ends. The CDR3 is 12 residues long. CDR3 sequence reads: CASSPIQETQYF. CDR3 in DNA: TGTGCCAGCAGTCCTATCCAAGAGACCCAGTACTTC.

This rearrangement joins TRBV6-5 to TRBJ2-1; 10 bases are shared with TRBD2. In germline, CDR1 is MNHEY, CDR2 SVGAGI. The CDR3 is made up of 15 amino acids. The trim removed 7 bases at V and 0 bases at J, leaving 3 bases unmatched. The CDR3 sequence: CASTSGRASYNEQFF. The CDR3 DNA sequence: TGTGCCAGCACGAGCGGGAGGGCCTCCTACAATGAGCAGTTCTTC.

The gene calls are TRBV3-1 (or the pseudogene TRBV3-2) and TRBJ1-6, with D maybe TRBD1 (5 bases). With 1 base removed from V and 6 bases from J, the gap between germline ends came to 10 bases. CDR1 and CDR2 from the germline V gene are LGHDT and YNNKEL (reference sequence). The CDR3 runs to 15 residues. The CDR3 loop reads CASSQGRQPNSPLHF. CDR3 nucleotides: TGTGCCAGCAGCCAAGGTCGACAGCCTAATTCACCCCTCCACTTT.

CDR3 sequence (DNA): TGTGCCACCAGCCCCAGCGTAGACCGCGGCCTACGAGGCTACACCTTC. It yields the protein CATSPSVDRGLRGYTF. This chain uses TRBV15 with TRBJ1-2; no clear D gene. Germline assignment: CDR1 LNHNV and CDR2 YYDKDF (reference sequence). Trimming shortened V by 5 bases and J by 8 bases, and 24 bases separated the two germline ends. The length of the CDR3 is 16 residues. The variable domain in full, with the rest retrieved from reference TRBV15 and TRBJ1-2, is DAMVIQNPRYQVTQFGKPVTLSCSQTLNHNVMYWYQQKSSQAPKLLFHYYDKDFNNEADTPDNFQSRRPNTSFCFLDIRSPGLGDTAMYLCATSPSVDRGLRGYTFGSGTRLTVV.

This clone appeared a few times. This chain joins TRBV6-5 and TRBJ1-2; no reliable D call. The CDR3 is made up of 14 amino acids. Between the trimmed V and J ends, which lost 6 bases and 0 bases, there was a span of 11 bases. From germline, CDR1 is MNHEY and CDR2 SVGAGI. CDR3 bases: TGTGCCAGCAGCCCGTCAGGAGCTAACTATGGCTACACCTTC. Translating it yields CASSPSGANYGYTF.

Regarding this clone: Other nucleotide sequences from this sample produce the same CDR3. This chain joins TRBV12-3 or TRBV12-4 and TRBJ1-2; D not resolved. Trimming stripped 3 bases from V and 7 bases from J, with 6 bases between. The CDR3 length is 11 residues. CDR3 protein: CASSLGSGYTF. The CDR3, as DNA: TGTGCCAGCAGTTTGGGTAGTGGCTACACCTTC.

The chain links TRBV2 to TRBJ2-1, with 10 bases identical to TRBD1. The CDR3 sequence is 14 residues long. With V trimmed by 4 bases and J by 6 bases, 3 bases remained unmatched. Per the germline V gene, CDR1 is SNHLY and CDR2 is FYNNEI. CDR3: CASSGQGASNEQFF. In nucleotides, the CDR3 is TGTGCCAGCAGTGGACAGGGGGCCTCCAATGAGCAGTTCTTC.